Each of the 27 T cell receptor beta chains below was sequenced from the same sample in a study of OX40 agonist ivuxolimab in advanced cancers. Receptor libraries were prepared by the immunoSEQ multiplex PCR assay. The immuneACCESS repertoire file appears here via TCRdb, limited to in-frame rearrangements. These files lack a portion of the clones; in checked studies, under half of the deficit traces to unresolved V genes, and the cause of the others is not known. The sample has tens of thousands of clones on record, approximately 94% of them singletons. The ten largest clones add up to 9% to 15% of the sample. The material sequenced was CD4+ or CD8+ T cells sorted from blood, taken in a trial of the OX40 agonist ivuxolimab. Receptor source: an adult with an advanced solid tumor such as melanoma, head and neck, liver or kidney cancer.

The genes are TRBV13 and TRBJ1-1; D gene unclear. Deletions cut 3 bases from V and 8 bases from J, with 13 bases between. The germline CDR1 and CDR2 sequences are PRHDT and FYEKMQ (reference sequence). This CDR3 has 13 residues. This chain's CDR3 is CASSFSQTSEAFF. DNA for the CDR3: TGTGCCAGCAGCTTTTCTCAGACGTCGGAAGCTTTCTTT. Variable domain in full (rest from reference TRBV13 and TRBJ1-1): AAGVIQSPRHLIKEKRETATLKCYPIPRHDTVYWYQQGPGQDPQFLISFYEKMQSDKGSIPDRFSAQQFSDYHSELNMSSLELGDSALYFCASSFSQTSEAFFGQGTRLTVV.

V is TRBV10-2 and J is TRBJ2-5; TRBD2 is a possible D gene (6 bases). The germline CDR1 and CDR2 sequences are WSHSY and SAAADI. V shed 3 bases and J shed 5 bases, with 13 bases lying between them. This CDR3 is 14 amino acids long. The CDR3 nucleotides are TGCGCCAGCAGTGAACTAGCTCTGGGGGAGACCCAGTACTTC. Amino acid sequence: CASSELALGETQYF.

The chain is built from TRBV7-8 and TRBJ2-3, with D possibly TRBD2 on 6 matching bases. Germline V gives CDR1 SGHVS, CDR2 FQNEAQ. V was clipped by 2 bases and J by 1 base, with 13 bases between them. The CDR3 has 16 residues. CDR3 DNA sequence: TGTGCCAGCAGCTTAAATCGGGAGCGTGGCACAGATACGCAGTATTTT. It translates to CASSLNRERGTDTQYF.

The chain combines TRBV15 with TRBJ2-7, with D possibly being TRBD1 (6 bases). Trimming cost V 5 bases and J 4 bases, with 18 bases left between them. There are 15 residues in the CDR3. CDR1 and CDR2 from the germline V gene are LNHNV and YYDKDF (reference sequence). CDR3 DNA: TGTGCCACCAGCCGAGCGACCCGGGACACTTACGAGCAGTACTTC. The encoded protein is CATSRATRDTYEQYF.

This chain connects TRBV4-1 to TRBJ2-7; D tentatively fits TRBD1 or TRBD2 (5 bases each). Trimming left V 0 bases short and J 1 base short, with 13 bases between. CDR1 MGHRA and CDR2 YSYEKL come from the germline V gene. The CDR3 is made up of 16 amino acids. The CDR3 DNA sequence: TGCGCCAGCAGCCAAGAGGTTCGGGGCAGTTCCTACGAGCAGTACTTC. Translated: CASSQEVRGSSYEQYF.

The gene calls are TRBV9 and TRBJ2-5, with TRBD2 identical over 10 bases. The CDR3 is 19 residues long. Germline-derived CDR1 and CDR2 are SGDLS and YYNGEE. V was clipped by 4 bases and J by 0 bases; unmatched bases: 15. CDR3 nucleotide sequence: TGTGCCAGCAGCACCCCCCTAGCGGGAGCCAATTTTCACCAAGAGACCCAGTACTTC. Protein product: CASSTPLAGANFHQETQYF.

This clone was counted once. This chain joins TRBV2 and TRBJ2-2; 7 nucleotides line up with TRBD2. CDR3 length equals 17 residues. CDR1 SNHLY and CDR2 FYNNEI come from the germline V gene. Trimming removed 8 bases from V and 2 bases from J; junction bases left unmatched: 14. This CDR3 is CASPKKGPGGNTGELFF. The CDR3 nucleotides read TGTGCCAGCCCTAAAAAGGGTCCGGGAGGTAACACCGGGGAGCTGTTTTTT. Looking up the rest from reference TRBV2 and TRBJ2-2 gives the full variable domain: EPEVTQTPSHQVTQMGQEVILRCVPISNHLYFYWYRQILGQKVEFLVSFYNNEISEKSEIFDDQFSVERPDGSNFTLKIRSTKLEDSAMYFCASPKKGPGGNTGELFFGEGSRLTVL.

This clone was seen a single time. The J gene is TRBJ1-1, the V gene TRBV29-1; D is perhaps TRBD1 (5 bases). Deletions cut 7 bases from V and 6 bases from J, with 18 bases between. CDR1 is SQVTM and CDR2 is ANQGSEA in the germline V gene. This CDR3 is 13 amino acids long. CDR3 amino acids: CSADQGRGAEAFF. The CDR3 DNA follows: TGCAGCGCCGACCAGGGAAGAGGGGCTGAAGCTTTCTTT.

The chain recombines TRBV27 with TRBJ1-5; no clear D. The V end was cut by 2 bases, the J end by 3 bases, with 8 bases between. Germline CDR1 and CDR2: MNHEY and SMNVEV (reference sequence). The CDR3 has 14 residues. The CDR3 loop is CASSLIGVNQPQHF. The CDR3 DNA follows: TGTGCCAGCAGTTTAATTGGGGTCAATCAGCCCCAGCATTTT.

The chain has TRBV19 and TRBJ2-4; D uncertain. CDR1 is LNHDA, CDR2 SQIVND, per germline (reference sequence). CDR3 length equals 16 residues. V lost 5 bases and J lost 2, with 16 bases in between. The CDR3 DNA reads as TGTGCCAGTAGTCCCCGGCCAGATGTGACCAAAAACATTCAGTACTTC. Its protein is CASSPRPDVTKNIQYF. Variable domain in full (rest from reference TRBV19 and TRBJ2-4): DGGITQSPKYLFRKEGQNVTLSCEQNLNHDAMYWYRQDPGQGLRLIYYSQIVNDFQKGDIAEGYSVSREKKESFPLTVTSAQKNPTAFYLCASSPRPDVTKNIQYFGAGTRLSVL.

This clone appeared a single time. This chain links TRBV28 with TRBJ2-4; D may match TRBD1 or TRBD2 (6 bases each). The CDR3 extends over 17 amino acids. V was trimmed by 5 bases and J by 6 bases, leaving 23 bases between them. The V gene's germline CDR1 is MDHEN and CDR2 SYDVKM. The CDR3: CASSLSLDRRDLNIQYF. The CDR3 DNA reads TGTGCCAGCAGTCTCTCCCTCGACAGGCGGGATTTAAACATTCAGTACTTC.

V gene TRBV29-1 combines with J gene TRBJ2-2; D remains unclear. Trimming took off 7 bases at V and 5 bases at J, with 11 bases between the two ends. CDR3 length: 12 amino acids. The germline CDR1 and CDR2 sequences are SQVTM and ANQGSEA. In DNA form, the CDR3 reads TGCAGCGCTCCCGTCAGGACCGGGGAGCTGTTTTTT. Translated: CSAPVRTGELFF.

The gene calls are TRBV10-1 and TRBJ2-7; 7 nucleotides agree with TRBD2. The CDR3 extends over 14 amino acids. Trimming cost V 3 bases and J 5 bases; bases outside gene matches: 7. Germline lookup yields CDR1 WNHNN and CDR2 SYGVQD (reference sequence). CDR3 in DNA: TGCGCCAGCAGTGACGCGGGAGTATCGAACGAGCAGTACTTC. Translated, it gives CASSDAGVSNEQYF.

The chain uses TRBV7-9 and TRBJ2-2, with 10 bases matching TRBD1. The germline gives CDR1 SEHNR, CDR2 FQNEAQ (reference sequence). The CDR3 runs 14 residues. J was trimmed by 8 bases and V by 4 bases; bases with no gene match: 4. CDR3 sequence reads: CASSSGQGMGELFF. The CDR3 DNA sequence: TGTGCCAGCAGCTCGGGACAGGGGATGGGGGAGCTGTTTTTT.

This rearrangement joins TRBV19 to TRBJ1-1, with 8 nucleotides matching TRBD1. Germline V gives CDR1 LNHDA, CDR2 SQIVND (reference sequence). Trimming took 3 bases from V and 1 from J; bases not matched to a gene: 1. The CDR3 is 14 amino acids. The CDR3 DNA is TGTGCCAGTAGTATCGGGACAGGGAACACTGAAGCTTTCTTT. Translated: CASSIGTGNTEAFF.

J is TRBJ2-3 and V is TRBV5-1, with D possibly matching TRBD2 (6 bases). The germline V gene has CDR1 SGHRS and CDR2 YFSETQ. This CDR3 is 16 amino acids long. Trimming left V 4 bases short and J 3 bases short, with 18 bases between. DNA of the CDR3: TGCGCCAGCAGCGTGGGGTGGGACTTCGGGACAGATACGCAGTATTTT. Protein: CASSVGWDFGTDTQYF.

The rearrangement joins TRBV29-1 to TRBJ2-1; no definite D call. Trimming stripped 3 bases from V and 3 bases from J, with 9 bases between. The CDR3 length is 13 residues. CDR1 is SQVTM and CDR2 is ANQGSEA in the germline V gene. The DNA for the CDR3 is TGCAGCGTTGACGACGTGAACTACAATGAGCAGTTCTTC. Translating gives CSVDDVNYNEQFF.

The chain links TRBV19 to TRBJ2-1; the match to TRBD2 covers 7 bases. The CDR3 runs 15 residues. Trimming at V came to 2 bases and at J to 5 bases, leaving 6 bases not matched to a gene. Germline V CDR1 and CDR2: LNHDA, SQIVND (reference sequence). CDR3 region: CASSIWGRGDNEQFF. The DNA of the CDR3 is TGTGCCAGTAGTATATGGGGTCGGGGGGACAATGAGCAGTTCTTC.

The CDR3 reads CASSFQGAGTDTQYF. Written as DNA, the CDR3 is TGTGCCAGCAGCTTTCAGGGGGCGGGAACAGATACGCAGTATTTT. This chain joins TRBV5-6 and TRBJ2-3; 8 positions agree with TRBD1. The junction had 5 bases not matched to a gene; V was cut back by 2 bases and J by 3 bases. Per germline, CDR1 SGHDT and CDR2 YYEEEE. This CDR3 contains 15 residues.

The chain carries TRBV9 and TRBJ2-3; possibly TRBD2 for D (6 bases). Germline V gene data show CDR1 as SGDLS and CDR2 as YYNGEE. The CDR3 is 15 residues long. V was shortened by 4 bases and J by 0 bases, with 12 bases between the two germline ends. This chain's CDR3 is CASSRAGTSTDTQYF. CDR3 DNA sequence: TGTGCCAGCAGCAGAGCGGGTACTAGCACAGATACGCAGTATTTT.

J is TRBJ1-1 and V is TRBV18; D remains unclear. The ends were cut back, 2 bases at V and 7 bases at J, with 5 bases in the middle. CDR1 is KGHSH and CDR2 is LQKENI in the germline V gene. This CDR3 has 11 amino acids. The CDR3 here is CASSPGLEAFF. The CDR3 bases are TGTGCCAGCTCACCAGGACTTGAAGCTTTCTTT.

This chain connects TRBV25-1 to TRBJ2-3; the D is unclear. Germline V gene sequence: CDR1 MGHDK, CDR2 SYGVNS. V lost 1 base, J lost 4 bases, and 12 bases lay in between. The CDR3 covers 15 residues. The CDR3 loop reads CASSEFWPPADTQYF. The CDR3 nucleotides are TGTGCCAGCAGTGAATTCTGGCCTCCCGCAGATACGCAGTATTTT.

V gene TRBV7-8 combines with J gene TRBJ1-1; D is ambiguous. The germline V gene has CDR1 SGHVS and CDR2 FQNEAQ. CDR3 length: 16 amino acids. With 0 bases removed from V and 1 base from J, the gap between germline ends came to 12 bases. For the CDR3, the DNA is TGTGCCAGCAGCTTAGCGTTTGGGGTCCAGAACACTGAAGCTTTCTTT. It yields the protein CASSLAFGVQNTEAFF. Based on the CDR3 plus reference TRBV7-8 and TRBJ1-1, the full variable domain is GAGVSQSPRYKVAKRGQDVALRCDPISGHVSLFWYQQALGQGPEFLTYFQNEAQLDKSGLPSDRFFAERPEGSVSTLKIQRTQQEDSAVYLCASSLAFGVQNTEAFFGQGTRLTVV.

The chain employs TRBV7-9 and TRBJ2-7; 8 bases are shared with TRBD1. The germline V gene encodes CDR1 SEHNR and CDR2 FQNEAQ (reference sequence). The V segment lost 4 bases and the J segment 6 bases; nucleotides outside the gene matches: 8. This CDR3 contains 14 residues. The CDR3 loop is CASSSTFDRGEQYF. The CDR3 DNA is TGTGCCAGCAGCTCCACTTTCGACAGGGGCGAGCAGTACTTC.

The chain joins TRBV7-2 to TRBJ2-7, with 13 bases identical to TRBD2. Germline V CDR1 and CDR2: SGHTA, FQGNSA. This CDR3 has 16 amino acids. V was clipped by 1 base and J by 4 bases; unmatched bases: 4. The DNA for the CDR3 is TGTGCCAGCAGCTTAGATCTGGGACTAGCGGGGTACGAGCAGTACTTC. It specifies CASSLDLGLAGYEQYF.

The chain combines TRBV6-6 with TRBJ2-4; perhaps TRBD1 as D (6 bases). Germline CDR1 reads MNHNY; CDR2 reads SVGAGI (reference sequence). This CDR3 is built from 14 residues. With 6 bases removed from V and 2 bases from J, the gap between germline ends came to 11 bases. The CDR3 loop is CASSDRWTKNIQYF. DNA of the CDR3: TGTGCCAGCAGCGACAGGTGGACCAAAAACATTCAGTACTTC.

V is TRBV2 and J is TRBJ2-7; perhaps TRBD1 as D (5 bases). Germline V CDR1 and CDR2: SNHLY, FYNNEI. The CDR3 runs to 10 residues. V lost 8 bases and J lost 6, with 8 bases in between. The CDR3 DNA follows: TGTGCCAGCGGGGCATTCGAGCAGTACTTC. This codes for CASGAFEQYF.